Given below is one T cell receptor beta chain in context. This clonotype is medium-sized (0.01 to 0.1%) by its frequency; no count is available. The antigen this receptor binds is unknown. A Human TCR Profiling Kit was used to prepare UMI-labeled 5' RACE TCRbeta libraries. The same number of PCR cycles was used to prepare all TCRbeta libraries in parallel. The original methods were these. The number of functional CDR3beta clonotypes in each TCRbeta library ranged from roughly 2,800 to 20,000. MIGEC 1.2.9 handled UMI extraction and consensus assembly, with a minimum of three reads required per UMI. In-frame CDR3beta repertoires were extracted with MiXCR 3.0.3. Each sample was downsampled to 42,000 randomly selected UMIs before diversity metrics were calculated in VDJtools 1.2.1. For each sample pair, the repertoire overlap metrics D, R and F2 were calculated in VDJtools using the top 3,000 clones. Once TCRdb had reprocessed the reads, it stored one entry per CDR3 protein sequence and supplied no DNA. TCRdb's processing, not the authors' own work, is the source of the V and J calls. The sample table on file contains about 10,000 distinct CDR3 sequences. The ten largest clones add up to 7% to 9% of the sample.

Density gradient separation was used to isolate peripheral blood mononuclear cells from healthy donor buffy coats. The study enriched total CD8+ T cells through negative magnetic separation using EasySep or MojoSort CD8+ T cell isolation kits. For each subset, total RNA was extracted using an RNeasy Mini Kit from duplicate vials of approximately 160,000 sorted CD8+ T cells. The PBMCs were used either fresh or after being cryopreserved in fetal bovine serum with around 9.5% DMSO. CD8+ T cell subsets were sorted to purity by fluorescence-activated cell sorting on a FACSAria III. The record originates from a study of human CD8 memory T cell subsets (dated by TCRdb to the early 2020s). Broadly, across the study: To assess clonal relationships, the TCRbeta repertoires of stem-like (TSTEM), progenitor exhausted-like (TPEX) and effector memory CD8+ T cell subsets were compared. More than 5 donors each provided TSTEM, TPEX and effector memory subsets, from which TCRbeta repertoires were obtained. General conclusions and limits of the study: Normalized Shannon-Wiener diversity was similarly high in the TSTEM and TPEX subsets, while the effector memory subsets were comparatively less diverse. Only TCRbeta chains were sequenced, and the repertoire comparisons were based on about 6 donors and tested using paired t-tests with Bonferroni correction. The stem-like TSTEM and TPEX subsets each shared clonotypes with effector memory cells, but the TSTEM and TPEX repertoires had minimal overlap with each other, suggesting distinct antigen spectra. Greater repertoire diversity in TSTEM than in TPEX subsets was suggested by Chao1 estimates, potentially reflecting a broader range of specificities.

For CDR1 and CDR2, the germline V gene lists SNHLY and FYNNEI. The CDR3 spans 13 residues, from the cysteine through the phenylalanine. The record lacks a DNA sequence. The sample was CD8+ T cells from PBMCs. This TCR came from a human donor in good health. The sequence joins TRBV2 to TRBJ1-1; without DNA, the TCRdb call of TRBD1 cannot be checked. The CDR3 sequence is CASTRGADTEAFF.